These 14 T cell receptor beta chains were all obtained from the same sample, sequenced in a study of control samples from healthy donors and cancer patients. Some clones are missing from TCRdb's copy, which holds only in-frame ones; the method was immunoSEQ multiplex PCR. This sample has 100,000 to 150,000 clones, with about 93% found just once. Source material: PBMCs. Every receptor here comes from a man between 45 and 60 years old with head and neck cancer.

V gene TRBV19 combines with J gene TRBJ1-2; tentative D call: TRBD1 (6 bases). The CDR3 has 14 amino acids. From germline, CDR1 is LNHDA and CDR2 SQIVND (reference sequence). With 2 bases removed from V and 7 bases from J, the gap between germline ends came to 14 bases. The CDR3, as DNA: TGTGCCAGTAGTATAAACAGGGAAGCGGGTGGCTACACCTTC. Encoded protein: CASSINREAGGYTF. Supplemented by reference TRBV19 and TRBJ1-2, the full variable domain reads DGGITQSPKYLFRKEGQNVTLSCEQNLNHDAMYWYRQDPGQGLRLIYYSQIVNDFQKGDIAEGYSVSREKKESFPLTVTSAQKNPTAFYLCASSINREAGGYTFGSGTRLTVV.

This clone was observed a single time. The genes are TRBV4-3 and TRBJ1-4, with D possibly matching TRBD1 (5 bases). The germline V and J ends were trimmed by 1 base and 8 bases, with 14 bases remaining between them. Looked up from germline, CDR1 is LGHNA and CDR2 is YSLEER. The CDR3 covers 15 residues. This chain's CDR3 is CASSQGGKGREKLFF. CDR3 coding DNA: TGCGCCAGCAGCCAAGGGGGCAAGGGGAGGGAAAAACTGTTTTTT.

Regarding this clone: At the DNA level, this CDR3 is encoded by other sequences in the same sample as well. The rearrangement uses TRBV7-2 and TRBJ2-7; no clear D. The ends were cut back, 5 bases at V and 1 base at J, with 12 bases in the middle. The CDR3 is 14 residues long. Germline assignment: CDR1 SGHTA and CDR2 FQGNSA. CDR3 sequence: CASSAGLRSYEQYF. CDR3 nucleotides: TGTGCCAGCAGCGCCGGGTTGAGGTCCTACGAGCAGTACTTC.

CDR3 residues: CSASHRGPWGTEAFF. The CDR3 DNA reads TGCAGTGCTAGTCACAGGGGACCCTGGGGGACTGAAGCTTTCTTT. V gene TRBV20-1 combines with J gene TRBJ1-1; the match to TRBD1 covers 7 bases. Germline values: CDR1 DFQATT, CDR2 SNEGSKA (reference sequence). The CDR3 length is 15 residues. Unmatched junction bases numbered 12, after V lost 3 bases and J lost 5 bases.

The sample holds one count of this clone. This sequence joins TRBV9 and TRBJ2-6; no clear D. Trimming shortened V by 2 bases and J by 0 bases, and 3 bases separated the two germline ends. Germline V gene sequence: CDR1 SGDLS, CDR2 YYNGEE. This CDR3 contains 14 residues. CDR3 sequence reads: CASSVYSGANVLTF. DNA of the CDR3: TGTGCCAGCAGCGTTTACTCTGGGGCCAACGTCCTGACTTTC.

The chain carries TRBV5-4 and TRBJ1-1; maybe TRBD1 (6 bases). Trimming shortened V by 2 bases and J by 1 base, and 9 bases separated the two germline ends. CDR3 size: 14 residues. Germline CDR1 reads SGHNT; CDR2 reads YYREEE (reference sequence). The CDR3 loop is CASSFQGRNTEAFF. CDR3 in DNA: TGTGCCAGCAGCTTTCAGGGGAGGAACACTGAAGCTTTCTTT.

This clone was seen more than once but under ten times. The rearrangement links TRBV29-1 to TRBJ1-3; D is perhaps TRBD1 (5 bases). There are 13 residues in the CDR3. From germline, CDR1 is SQVTM and CDR2 ANQGSEA. The V and J ends lost 2 bases and 8 bases respectively, with 13 bases between them. In nucleotides, the CDR3 is TGCAGCGTTGAACTAGGAGGGGTGCACACCATATATTTT. It codes for CSVELGGVHTIYF.

V usage is TRBV18 and J usage is TRBJ2-2; D possibly uses TRBD1 or TRBD2 (5 bases each). CDR1 KGHSH and CDR2 LQKENI come from the germline V gene. CDR3 size: 16 residues. V dropped 8 bases and J dropped 0 bases, with 16 bases sitting between them. In DNA form, the CDR3 reads TGTGCCAGCGCATATTACGGGGCAGCGAACACCGGGGAGCTGTTTTTT. Protein sequence: CASAYYGAANTGELFF. Filled out from reference TRBV18 and TRBJ2-2, the complete variable domain reads NAGVMQNPRHLVRRRGQEARLRCSPMKGHSHVYWYRQLPEEGLKFMVYLQKENIIDESGMPKERFSAEFPKEGPSILRIQQVVRGDSAAYFCASAYYGAANTGELFFGEGSRLTVL.

The V call is TRBV18, the J call TRBJ2-1; 7 nucleotides match TRBD1. After removal of 3 bases from V and 3 bases from J, the junction contained 2 bases not matched to a gene. Germline V CDR1 and CDR2: KGHSH, LQKENI. The CDR3 spans 14 residues. In DNA, the CDR3 is TGTGCCAGCTCACCGGGACAGTACTACAATGAGCAGTTCTTC. Translation: CASSPGQYYNEQFF.

The rearrangement joins TRBV7-9 to TRBJ2-1; D not certain. This CDR3 region has 9 residues. The ends were cut back, 9 bases at V and 8 bases at J, with 5 bases in the middle. From germline, CDR1 is SEHNR and CDR2 FQNEAQ (reference sequence). The CDR3 sequence is CARGYEQFF. CDR3 sequence (DNA): TGTGCCAGGGGGTATGAGCAGTTCTTC. The full variable domain, its missing parts supplied by reference TRBV7-9 and TRBJ2-1, is DTGVSQNPRHKITKRGQNVTFRCDPISEHNRLYWYRQTLGQGPEFLTYFQNEAQLEKSRLLSDRFSAERPKGSFSTLEIQRTEQGDSAMYLCARGYEQFFGPGTRLTVL.

V usage is TRBV19 and J usage is TRBJ1-2, with D tentatively TRBD1 (5 bases). With 5 bases removed from V and 6 bases from J, the gap between germline ends came to 13 bases. The CDR3 length is 13 residues. The germline V gene has CDR1 LNHDA and CDR2 SQIVND (reference sequence). The CDR3 nucleotides read TGTGCCAGTAGTCGGGACGGGACTGATGGCTACACCTTC. Its protein product is CASSRDGTDGYTF. The full variable domain, completed using reference TRBV19 and TRBJ1-2, is DGGITQSPKYLFRKEGQNVTLSCEQNLNHDAMYWYRQDPGQGLRLIYYSQIVNDFQKGDIAEGYSVSREKKESFPLTVTSAQKNPTAFYLCASSRDGTDGYTFGSGTRLTVV.

The chain employs TRBV10-3 and TRBJ1-2; D might be TRBD1 (5 bases). Trimming cost V 0 bases and J 6 bases, with 14 bases left between them. This CDR3 has 15 amino acids. Germline CDR1 ENHRY, CDR2 SYGVKD. This CDR3 reads CAISESKTDLNGYTF. The CDR3 DNA sequence: TGTGCCATCAGTGAGTCTAAGACAGACTTAAATGGCTACACCTTC.

The rearrangement links TRBV4-1 to TRBJ2-7; 10 nucleotides line up with TRBD2. With V trimmed by 1 base and J by 7 bases, 13 bases remained unmatched. The CDR3 loop spans 17 amino acids. The germline gives CDR1 MGHRA, CDR2 YSYEKL. The CDR3 is CASSQVRLAGGLREQYF. The CDR3 region has the DNA TGCGCCAGCAGCCAAGTTAGGTTAGCGGGGGGACTACGAGAGCAGTACTTC.

V is TRBV6-5 and J is TRBJ1-4, with 7 bases matching TRBD1. Germline CDR1 and CDR2: MNHEY and SVGAGI. The CDR3 is 14 amino acids. J gave up 8 bases and V 6 bases, and 9 bases lay outside the gene matches. The CDR3 DNA reads as TGTGCCAGCAGCGACTCTGACAGGGCCGAAAAACTGTTTTTT. It yields the protein CASSDSDRAEKLFF.